This T cell receptor beta chain emerged from a study of T cell changes during pregnancy in multiple sclerosis. Germline CDR1 is SGHTA and CDR2 is FQGTGA. This CDR3 has 16 residues. V dropped 1 base and J dropped 8; count of bases not matched to a gene: 11. This table comes from immunoSEQ multiplex PCR, and its TCRdb copy is limited to in-frame clones, with some not included. This table holds roughly 110,000 clones, 85% to 95% found once. The receptor comes from a female donor in good health, enrolled as a control in a pregnancy study. The sample was peripheral blood, taken in the third trimester of pregnancy. The chain has TRBV7-3 and TRBJ1-2; TRBD1 aligns across 9 bases. The CDR3 DNA reads TGTGCCAGCAGCTTAATGGGGGGGGACAGGGTGGGAGGCTACACCTTC. This codes for CASSLMGGDRVGGYTF.